This entry lists 2 T cell receptor beta chains sequenced from one sample in a study of T cells after yellow fever vaccination. TCRdb itself ran the 5' RACE reads through MiXCR, one entry per CDR3 protein. Here the sample spans hundreds of thousands of distinct CDR3 sequences, approximately 4% being singletons. Sequencing used PBMCs, obtained 5 days after the yellow fever booster vaccination. All receptors come from a man between 18 and 29 years old who received the YFV17D yellow fever vaccine.

The rearrangement uses TRBV7-2 and TRBJ2-1; 11 bases agree with TRBD2. The CDR3 has 16 amino acids. Germline-derived CDR1 and CDR2 are SGHTA and FQGNSA. The junction had 8 bases not matched to a gene; V was cut back by 1 base and J by 9 bases. CDR3 DNA sequence: TGTGCCAGCAGCTTAGTCTCTAGCGGGGGGAAAAGTGAGCAGTTCTTC. This translates into CASSLVSSGGKSEQFF.

The table lists this clonotype with many counts. The V and J genes are TRBV7-2 and TRBJ2-4, with D perhaps matching TRBD1 (6 bases). The CDR3 has 14 amino acids. V lost 3 bases, J lost 8 bases, and 14 bases lay in between. CDR1 and CDR2 (germline): SGHTA, FQGNSA. The CDR3 here is CASSFTGFSDIQYF. CDR3 coding DNA: TGTGCCAGCAGCTTCACAGGGTTCTCGGACATTCAGTACTTC. The entire variable domain, with the rest obtained from reference TRBV7-2 and TRBJ2-4, is as follows: GAGVSQSPSNKVTEKGKDVELRCDPISGHTALYWYRQSLGQGLEFLIYFQGNSAPDKSGLPSDRFSAERTGGSVSTLTIQRTQQEDSAVYLCASSFTGFSDIQYFGAGTRLSVL.